The 20 T cell receptor beta chains below all came from one sample that was sequenced in a study of blood T cell repertoires in COVID-19. This table comes from immunoSEQ multiplex PCR, and its TCRdb copy is limited to in-frame clones, with some not included. Of roughly 190,000 clones in the sample, 82% were seen once. The sequencing input was peripheral blood. Receptors originate from a woman in her fifties or sixties with COVID-19, enrolled during active disease.

This rearrangement joins TRBV7-2 to TRBJ1-6, with 9 bases lining up with TRBD1. V was pared by 3 bases and J by 1 base, with 4 bases of the junction left unmatched. The germline CDR1 and CDR2 sequences are SGHTA and FQGNSA. The CDR3 loop spans 17 amino acids. The CDR3 is CASSFPTGGSYNSPLHF. The CDR3 nucleotides read TGTGCCAGCAGCTTCCCGACAGGGGGGTCCTATAATTCACCCCTCCACTTT. Complete variable domain (other parts from reference TRBV7-2 and TRBJ1-6): GAGVSQSPSNKVTEKGKDVELRCDPISGHTALYWYRQSLGQGLEFLIYFQGNSAPDKSGLPSDRFSAERTGGSVSTLTIQRTQQEDSAVYLCASSFPTGGSYNSPLHFGNGTRLTVT.

This chain connects TRBV19 to TRBJ1-2; 7 bases fit TRBD1. V lost 5 bases to trimming and J lost 4 bases; unmatched junction nucleotides: 10. Germline-derived CDR1 and CDR2 are LNHDA and SQIVND (reference sequence). This CDR3 has 15 residues. The CDR3 nucleotides read TGTGCCAGTAGTCTCGTTGACAGGGAACTCTATGGCTACACCTTC. Protein product: CASSLVDRELYGYTF.

This chain connects TRBV28 to TRBJ1-5; no reliable D call. This CDR3 contains 17 residues. Germline V CDR1 and CDR2: MDHEN, SYDVKM. Trimming pared 10 bases from V and 0 bases from J, leaving 22 bases between. The CDR3: CATLRRAPFYSNQPQHF. The CDR3, as DNA: TGTGCCACCCTGAGGAGGGCCCCCTTCTATAGCAATCAGCCCCAGCATTTT.

The chain combines TRBV6-2 or TRBV6-3 with TRBJ2-1; D is perhaps TRBD1 (6 bases). V gave up 6 bases and J gave up 1 base, with 13 bases separating them. The germline CDR1 and CDR2 sequences are MNHEY and SVGEGT. The length of the CDR3 is 15 residues. The CDR3 spells CASSRTGLSYNEQFF. CDR3 DNA sequence: TGTGCCAGCAGCCGCACAGGGCTTTCCTACAATGAGCAGTTCTTC.

V is TRBV19 and J is TRBJ1-5; 7 nucleotides align to TRBD1. The V gene end was trimmed by 10 bases and the J gene end by 4 bases; junction bases not matched to a gene: 13. Germline V gene data show CDR1 as LNHDA and CDR2 as SQIVND (reference sequence). The CDR3 has 15 amino acids. The CDR3 is CATSRGQNINQPQHF. The DNA of the CDR3 is TGTGCCACCAGTAGGGGGCAGAATATTAATCAGCCCCAGCATTTT.

This clone has just one count. The V and J genes are TRBV18 and TRBJ1-1; a possible D gene is TRBD1 (5 bases). Germline lookup yields CDR1 KGHSH and CDR2 LQKENI. V was pared by 5 bases and J by 5 bases, with 15 bases between. CDR3 length equals 14 residues. The CDR3 loop reads CASSNAGGGTEAFF. The CDR3 DNA sequence: TGTGCCAGCTCAAACGCTGGGGGAGGGACTGAAGCTTTCTTT.

This clone was seen only once. Written as DNA, the CDR3 is TGTGCCAGCAGTCTACAGGGGGTGAACACTGAAGCTTTCTTT. This translates into CASSLQGVNTEAFF. The chain recombines TRBV27 with TRBJ1-1; TRBD1 matches 8 bases. Germline trimming cut 5 bases from V and 0 bases from J; bases unmatched to any gene: 2. The CDR3 runs to 14 residues. CDR1 is MNHEY and CDR2 is SMNVEV in the germline V gene (reference sequence).

This clone occurred once. This rearrangement joins TRBV15 to TRBJ2-1, with 9 bases fitting TRBD1. The CDR3 runs 14 residues. The trim removed 8 bases at V and 3 bases at J, leaving 5 bases unmatched. CDR1 and CDR2 from the germline V gene are LNHNV and YYDKDF (reference sequence). CDR3 coding DNA: TGTGCCACCGCCCAGGACAGGGGCTACAATGAGCAGTTCTTC. It translates to CATAQDRGYNEQFF.

The genes are TRBV28 and TRBJ2-3; 13 bases fit TRBD2. This CDR3 comprises 18 residues. Germline V lookup: CDR1 MDHEN, CDR2 SYDVKM. Trimming took 6 bases from V and 0 from J; bases not matched to a gene: 9. CDR3 in DNA: TGTGCCAGCAGCCCACTAGCGGGAGGGCGTTCCAGCACAGATACGCAGTATTTT. It encodes CASSPLAGGRSSTDTQYF.

The rearrangement joins TRBV5-6 to TRBJ2-1; no clear D. This CDR3 region has 13 residues. Trimming pared 3 bases from V and 0 bases from J, leaving 4 bases between. CDR1 SGHDT and CDR2 YYEEEE come from the germline V gene. The DNA of the CDR3 is TGTGCCAGCAGCTGGAGCTCCTACAATGAGCAGTTCTTC. It codes for CASSWSSYNEQFF.

V usage is TRBV6-1 and J usage is TRBJ1-2; weak D call: TRBD1 (6 bases). The germline V gene encodes CDR1 MNHNS and CDR2 SASEGT. The ends were cut back, 2 bases at V and 1 base at J, with 14 bases in the middle. The CDR3 is made up of 16 amino acids. The CDR3 loop is CASSEFGQGINYGYTF. The DNA of the CDR3 is TGTGCCAGCAGTGAATTTGGTCAGGGGATTAACTATGGCTACACCTTC.

The rearrangement links TRBV29-1 to TRBJ1-5, with D uncertain. The ends were cut back, 4 bases at V and 3 bases at J, with 7 bases in the middle. Germline V lookup: CDR1 SQVTM, CDR2 ANQGSEA. This CDR3 has 12 residues. CDR3 residues: CSVGEYNQPQHF. The CDR3 nucleotides read TGCAGCGTTGGGGAGTACAATCAGCCCCAGCATTTT.

This sequence joins TRBV29-1 and TRBJ1-5; D is undetermined. This CDR3 is built from 14 residues. The ends were cut back, 7 bases at V and 3 bases at J, with 16 bases in the middle. Germline CDR1 is SQVTM and CDR2 is ANQGSEA. The CDR3 nucleotides read TGCAGCGCTTCACTTGGGAGGAACAATCAGCCCCAGCATTTT. Its translation: CSASLGRNNQPQHF.

In this sample, this clone turned up once. CDR3 amino acids: CASTPGGGKETQYF. The CDR3 DNA is TGTGCCAGCACCCCCGGGGGTGGGAAAGAGACCCAGTACTTC. The chain recombines TRBV11-2 with TRBJ2-5; TRBD2 might be the D (6 bases). Germline CDR1 is SGHAT and CDR2 is FQNNGV. This CDR3 has 14 residues. Trimming removed 7 bases at V and 3 bases at J, with 15 bases between.

The V gene is TRBV5-6, the J gene TRBJ2-1; 10 bases are a match to TRBD1. With 3 bases clipped from V and 9 bases from J, the junction kept 9 bases outside the gene matches. The CDR3 runs 15 residues. The V gene's germline CDR1 is SGHDT and CDR2 YYEEEE. This chain's CDR3 is CASSSSGTGVSEQFF. CDR3 nucleotide sequence: TGTGCCAGCAGCTCCTCCGGGACAGGGGTTAGTGAGCAGTTCTTC.

This clone was observed a single time. The rearrangement joins TRBV28 to TRBJ1-5; D call uncertain. The germline CDR1 and CDR2 sequences are MDHEN and SYDVKM. V lost 4 bases and J lost 1, with 8 bases in between. The length of the CDR3 is 14 residues. This CDR3 reads CASSWPGSNQPQHF. CDR3 DNA: TGTGCCAGCAGTTGGCCGGGGAGCAATCAGCCCCAGCATTTT.

This clone showed up just a few times. The chain recombines TRBV14 with TRBJ2-1; TRBD2 matches 11 bases. The V gene's germline CDR1 is SGHDN and CDR2 FVKESK. The CDR3 length is 13 residues. Germline trimming cut 1 base from V and 15 bases from J; bases unmatched to any gene: 5. As DNA, the CDR3 is TGTGCCAGCAGCCAAGCTTTAGCGGGGGGGCGGTTCTTC. It is translated as CASSQALAGGRFF.

This clone rates as medium-sized. The J gene is TRBJ1-2, the V gene TRBV5-1; no definite D call. The V end lost 2 bases, the J end lost 4 bases, and 33 bases lay between the germline ends. CDR1 SGHRS and CDR2 YFSETQ come from the germline V gene. This CDR3 is built from 21 residues. In DNA form, the CDR3 reads TGCGCCAGCAGCTTCGATGGTGGTGTGAGATCCCTAGTAAATAGGAGCTATGGCTACACCTTC. Translated, it gives CASSFDGGVRSLVNRSYGYTF.

The rearrangement uses TRBV27 and TRBJ1-5; D unclear. Trimming took off 6 bases at V and 1 base at J, with 10 bases between the two ends. The CDR3 consists of 14 residues. Germline V CDR1 and CDR2: MNHEY, SMNVEV (reference sequence). CDR3 nucleotides: TGTGCCAGCAGAGAGTCGGGGAGCAATCAGCCCCAGCATTTT. Protein product: CASRESGSNQPQHF.

The chain joins TRBV5-6 to TRBJ2-7; the D gene is possibly TRBD2 (5 bases). V was cut by 0 bases and J by 5 bases, with 15 bases left in between. Looked up from germline, CDR1 is SGHDT and CDR2 is YYEEEE. CDR3 length: 15 residues. Written as DNA, the CDR3 is TGTGCCAGCAGCTTGGCGGCTAGCACCCGTCACGAGCAGTACTTC. It encodes CASSLAASTRHEQYF.